This entry concerns a single T cell receptor beta chain. Profiling relied on immunoSEQ multiplex PCR, and the TCRdb table lists in-frame clones only, not all of them. The sample has roughly 4,900 clones, about 61% seen once; the top ten hold approximately 20%. This sample stems from a study of T cells after posttransplantation cyclophosphamide. This sequence was found in a woman in her fifties or sixties in good health, CMV-negative, and a related stem cell transplant donor. The sequencing input was memory CD8+ T cells sorted from blood.

The CDR3 is CASSPREGSSYEQYF. The CDR3 coding sequence is TGTGCCAGCTCACCAAGGGAGGGTAGCTCCTACGAGCAGTACTTC. The chain carries TRBV18 and TRBJ2-7; 7 bases map to TRBD2. Germline CDR1 reads KGHSH; CDR2 reads LQKENI. The CDR3 consists of 15 residues. V was clipped by 2 bases and J by 0 bases; unmatched bases: 4.